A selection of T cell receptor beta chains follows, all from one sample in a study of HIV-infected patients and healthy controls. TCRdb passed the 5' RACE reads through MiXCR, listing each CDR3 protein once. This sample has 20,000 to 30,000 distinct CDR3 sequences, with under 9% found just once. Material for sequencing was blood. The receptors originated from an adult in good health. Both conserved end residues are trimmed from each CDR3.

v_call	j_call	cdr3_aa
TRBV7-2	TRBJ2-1	ASSFGLGSYNEQF
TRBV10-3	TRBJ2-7	AISPQGSNYEQY
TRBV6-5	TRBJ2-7	ASSRDRETYEQY
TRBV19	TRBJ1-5	ASLGEGRQPQH
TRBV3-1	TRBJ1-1	ASSQEDRATEAF
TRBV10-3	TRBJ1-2	AILVSLPMGGYT
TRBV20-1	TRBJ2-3	SARDGGGAAGTQY
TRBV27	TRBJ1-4	ASSPLVGGGEKLF
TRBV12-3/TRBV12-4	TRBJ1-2	ASSLRGPTFINYGYT
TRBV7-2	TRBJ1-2	ASSEGQGFNGYT
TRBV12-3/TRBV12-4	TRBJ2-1	ASTLDTGIYNEQF
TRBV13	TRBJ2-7	ASSLRLGTSGAGGEQY
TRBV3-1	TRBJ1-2	ASSQAIKGLGYT
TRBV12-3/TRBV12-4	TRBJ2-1	ASSWGGGGEQF
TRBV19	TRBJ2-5	ASSPGTGRQETQY
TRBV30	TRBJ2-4	AWSVGGTVDIQY
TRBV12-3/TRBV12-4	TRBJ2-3	ASSPRNRASSTDTQY
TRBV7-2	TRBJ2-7	ASSLVGQIYEQY
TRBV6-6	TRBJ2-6	ASSYQPTLPGANVLT
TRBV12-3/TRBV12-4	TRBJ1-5	ASSTGGPYLNQPQH
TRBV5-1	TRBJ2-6	ASSLVTGGSANVLT
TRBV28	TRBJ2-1	AIQGGSYNEQF
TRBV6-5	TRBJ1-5	ASSLGAGNQPQH
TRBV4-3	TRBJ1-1	ASSQDVRTGFEAF
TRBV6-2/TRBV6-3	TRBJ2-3	ASSSQEVDTQY
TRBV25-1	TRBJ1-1	ASSESVDDTEAF
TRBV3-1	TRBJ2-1	ASSQDPTSWTYNEQF
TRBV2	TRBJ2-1	ASSSGHGNEQF
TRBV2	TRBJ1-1	ASSVDFLGGTEAF
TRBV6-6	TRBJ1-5	ASSFTDSPTPQH
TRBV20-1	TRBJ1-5	SARAKGTAYQPQH
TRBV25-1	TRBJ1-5	ARANGTKVQTQH
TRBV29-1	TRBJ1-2	SVVRDSSYGYT
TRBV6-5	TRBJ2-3	ASSLLGGTTDTQY
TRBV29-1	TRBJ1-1	SVEVRGRLNTEAF
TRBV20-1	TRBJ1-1	SARVGSWGRSANTEAF
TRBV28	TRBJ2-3	ASSWTRALTDTQY
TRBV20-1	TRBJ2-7	SAQRLVPSYEQY
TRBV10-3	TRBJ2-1	AISDYGTNNEQF
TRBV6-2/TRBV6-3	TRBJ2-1	ASSRGGAVNEQF
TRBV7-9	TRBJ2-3	ASSYPSAGVADTQY
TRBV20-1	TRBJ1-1	SAPSTEAF
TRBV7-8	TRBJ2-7	ASSHGTGVYEQY
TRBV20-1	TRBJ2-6	SATDRGSGANVLT
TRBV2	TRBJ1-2	ASSADRGYYGYT
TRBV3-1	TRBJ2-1	ASSLGLNSYNEQF
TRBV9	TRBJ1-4	ASSVGGGTNEKLF
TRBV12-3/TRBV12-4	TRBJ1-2	ASSLRGGYT
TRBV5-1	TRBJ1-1	ASSWTGEGTEAF
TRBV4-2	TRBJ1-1	ASSQDGASYTEAF
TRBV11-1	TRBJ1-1	ASSGPRGPRTEAF
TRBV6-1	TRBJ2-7	ASILQGPSYEQY